These 23 T cell receptor beta chains share one sample of origin, sequenced in a study of blood T cell repertoires in COVID-19. Some clones are missing from TCRdb's copy, which holds only in-frame ones; the method was immunoSEQ multiplex PCR. The sample has over 150,000 clones, around nine tenths seen once; the top ten hold around 12%. The specimen sequenced was peripheral blood. The receptors shown here come from a woman between 70 and 85 years old with COVID-19, enrolled during active disease.

The J gene is TRBJ1-4, the V gene TRBV18; D call uncertain. V was pared by 4 bases and J by 4 bases, with 7 bases between. This CDR3 contains 13 residues. Germline loops: CDR1 KGHSH, CDR2 LQKENI. The DNA for the CDR3 is TGTGCCAGCTCACGGGAGGGTAATGAAAAACTGTTTTTT. It yields the protein CASSREGNEKLFF.

The chain carries TRBV9 and TRBJ1-2; tentative D call: TRBD1 (5 bases). Trimming left V 0 bases short and J 7 bases short, with 10 bases between. The CDR3 extends over 13 amino acids. CDR1 and CDR2 (germline): SGDLS, YYNGEE. CDR3 sequence reads: CASSVAAGAGYTF. CDR3 nucleotide sequence: TGTGCCAGCAGCGTAGCAGCTGGGGCTGGCTACACCTTC. Looking up the rest from reference TRBV9 and TRBJ1-2 gives the full variable domain: DSGVTQTPKHLITATGQRVTLRCSPRSGDLSVYWYQQSLDQGLQFLIQYYNGEERAKGNILERFSAQQFPDLHSELNLSSLELGDSALYFCASSVAAGAGYTFGSGTRLTVV.

The rearrangement links TRBV10-3 to TRBJ1-1; no firm D call. CDR3 size: 14 residues. CDR1 and CDR2 from the germline V gene are ENHRY and SYGVKD. Trimming removed 1 base from V and 5 bases from J, with 11 bases in between. In DNA form, the CDR3 reads TGTGCCATCAGTGAGTTGGGGTCGGGGACTGAAGCTTTCTTT. Its protein is CAISELGSGTEAFF.

The CDR3 nucleotides read TGCGCCAGCAACCTCCGGGACAGGGAAAATGCCGAGCAGTACTTC. This translates into CASNLRDRENAEQYF. V is TRBV5-1 and J is TRBJ2-7; 9 bases fit TRBD1. V trimming: 6 bases; J trimming: 6 bases; junction bases outside the gene matches: 13. The CDR3 extends over 15 amino acids. The germline V gene encodes CDR1 SGHRS and CDR2 YFSETQ.

The chain links TRBV19 to TRBJ2-6; D remains unclear. The V and J ends lost 7 bases and 4 bases respectively, with 8 bases between them. The CDR3 runs 13 residues. The germline gives CDR1 LNHDA, CDR2 SQIVND (reference sequence). CDR3 nucleotides: TGTGCCAGTACTACGGTAGGGGCCAACGTCCTGACTTTC. It yields the protein CASTTVGANVLTF.

This chain joins TRBV3-1 (or the pseudogene TRBV3-2) and TRBJ2-2; TRBD1 matches at 10 bases. Per the germline V gene, CDR1 is LGHDT and CDR2 is YNNKEL (reference sequence). V was clipped by 3 bases and J by 5 bases; unmatched bases: 3. This CDR3 comprises 15 residues. The CDR3 loop reads CASSQGQGRTGELFF. The CDR3 DNA sequence: TGTGCCAGCAGCCAGGGACAGGGGAGAACCGGGGAGCTGTTTTTT.

This chain connects TRBV5-1 to TRBJ1-1, with D hard to call. The CDR3 has 14 residues. Germline V lookup: CDR1 SGHRS, CDR2 YFSETQ. The V gene lost 0 bases and the J gene lost 2 bases, with 8 bases spanning the gap. CDR3 sequence reads: CASSLGHENTEAFF. In DNA, the CDR3 is TGCGCCAGCAGCTTGGGGCACGAAAACACTGAAGCTTTCTTT.

The rearrangement uses TRBV12-3 or TRBV12-4 and TRBJ1-3; D remains ambiguous. The ends were cut back, 3 bases at V and 0 bases at J, with 3 bases in the middle. CDR3 length equals 13 residues. This CDR3 is CASSFNSGNTIYF. The CDR3, as DNA: TGTGCCAGCAGTTTTAACTCTGGAAACACCATATATTTT.

This sequence joins TRBV6-5 and TRBJ1-5, with TRBD1 matching 11 bases. CDR3 length equals 15 residues. J was trimmed by 7 bases and V by 8 bases; bases with no gene match: 10. The germline V gene encodes CDR1 MNHEY and CDR2 SVGAGI. CDR3 nucleotide sequence: TGTGCCAGCCGAAGGACAGGGGGCGAGGGACAGCCCCAGCATTTT. Protein sequence: CASRRTGGEGQPQHF.

This rearrangement joins TRBV6-6 to TRBJ2-1; 10 bases agree with TRBD2. This CDR3 is 16 amino acids long. After removal of 0 bases from V and 4 bases from J, the junction contained 3 bases not matched to a gene. Germline V gene sequence: CDR1 MNHNY, CDR2 SVGAGI (reference sequence). In DNA form, the CDR3 reads TGTGCCAGCAGTTACTCTGGACTAGCGGCATACAATGAGCAGTTCTTC. The encoded protein is CASSYSGLAAYNEQFF.

The rearrangement links TRBV19 to TRBJ1-2; no clear D. The CDR3 contains 12 residues. The V gene lost 5 bases and the J gene lost 8 bases, with 12 bases spanning the gap. Germline CDR1 reads LNHDA; CDR2 reads SQIVND (reference sequence). CDR3 sequence reads: CASSPLNGGYTF. As DNA, the CDR3 is TGTGCCAGTAGTCCCCTGAATGGCGGCTACACCTTC.

Many counts were recorded for this clone. V gene TRBV7-9 combines with J gene TRBJ1-4, with 9 bases fitting TRBD1. V lost 5 bases, J lost 7 bases, and 2 bases stayed unmatched. The germline V gene encodes CDR1 SEHNR and CDR2 FQNEAQ (reference sequence). CDR3 length: 13 residues. The CDR3 loop is CASSRDRVEKLFF. The CDR3 DNA reads as TGTGCCAGCAGCAGGGACAGGGTTGAAAAACTGTTTTTT. The full variable domain, completed using reference TRBV7-9 and TRBJ1-4, is DTGVSQNPRHKITKRGQNVTFRCDPISEHNRLYWYRQTLGQGPEFLTYFQNEAQLEKSRLLSDRFSAERPKGSFSTLEIQRTEQGDSAMYLCASSRDRVEKLFFGSGTQLSVL.

This sequence joins TRBV6-5 and TRBJ2-7; D remains ambiguous. V was cut by 5 bases and J by 2 bases, with 4 bases left in between. CDR1 is MNHEY and CDR2 is SVGAGI in the germline V gene. The CDR3 consists of 11 residues. CDR3 coding DNA: TGTGCCAGCAGTCAAACCTACGAGCAGTACTTC. It is translated as CASSQTYEQYF.

The chain uses TRBV4-2 and TRBJ2-3; 9 bases map to TRBD2. Germline-derived CDR1 and CDR2 are LGHNA and YNFKEQ. CDR3 length: 15 residues. The J segment lost 1 base and the V segment lost 7 bases, leaving 6 bases of the junction unmatched. The chain's CDR3 is CASMGLAGRTDTQYF. As DNA, the CDR3 is TGTGCCAGCATGGGGCTAGCGGGGCGCACAGATACGCAGTATTTT.

This clone appeared a single time. The rearrangement joins TRBV7-3 to TRBJ2-1; 10 bases fit TRBD2. The CDR3 is 15 amino acids. CDR1 SGHTA and CDR2 FQGTGA come from the germline V gene. V was pared by 4 bases and J by 8 bases, with 8 bases of the junction left unmatched. For the CDR3, the DNA is TGTGCCAGCAGCTATGCTCTAGCGGGAGCTGATGAGCAGTTCTTC. Its protein product is CASSYALAGADEQFF. Complete variable domain (other parts from reference TRBV7-3 and TRBJ2-1): GAGVSQTPSNKVTEKGKYVELRCDPISGHTALYWYRQSLGQGPEFLIYFQGTGAADDSGLPNDRFFAVRPEGSVSTLKIQRTERGDSAVYLCASSYALAGADEQFFGPGTRLTVL.

This rearrangement joins TRBV28 to TRBJ1-1; D is perhaps TRBD1 (6 bases). Germline V gene data show CDR1 as MDHEN and CDR2 as SYDVKM. The CDR3 sequence is 13 residues long. V was trimmed by 7 bases and J by 1 base, leaving 10 bases between them. Here the CDR3 reads CASKTGWNTEAFF. In DNA form, the CDR3 reads TGTGCCAGCAAAACAGGGTGGAACACTGAAGCTTTCTTT.

This rearrangement joins TRBV19 to TRBJ2-7, with 11 bases identical to TRBD1. Germline values: CDR1 LNHDA, CDR2 SQIVND (reference sequence). The ends lost 5 bases at V and 3 bases at J; junction bases unmatched: 6. The CDR3 has 15 residues. CDR3 DNA: TGTGCCAGTAGTTCTGAGGACAGGGGGCACTACGAGCAGTACTTC. It encodes CASSSEDRGHYEQYF.

The V gene is TRBV7-9, the J gene TRBJ2-7; 10 positions agree with TRBD1. The CDR3 has 15 amino acids. Trimming cost V 0 bases and J 2 bases; bases outside gene matches: 1. Germline values: CDR1 SEHNR, CDR2 FQNEAQ (reference sequence). CDR3 amino acids: CASSLAGTGAYEQYF. The CDR3 nucleotides read TGTGCCAGCAGCTTAGCGGGGACAGGGGCCTACGAGCAGTACTTC.

In its sample, this clone was seen once. The rearrangement uses TRBV30 and TRBJ2-6; D not resolved. The CDR3 loop spans 13 amino acids. CDR1 and CDR2 from the germline V gene are GTSNPN and SVGIG (reference sequence). V lost 4 bases, J lost 0 bases, and 4 bases lay in between. The CDR3: CAWTNSGANVLTF. CDR3 in DNA: TGTGCCTGGACAAACTCTGGGGCCAACGTCCTGACTTTC.

This clone was recorded once. The chain combines TRBV5-4 with TRBJ2-1; 11 nucleotides match TRBD2. This CDR3 region has 16 residues. Germline V gene data show CDR1 as SGHNT and CDR2 as YYREEE (reference sequence). J gave up 8 bases and V 0 bases, and 7 bases lay outside the gene matches. As DNA, the CDR3 is TGTGCCAGCAGCTTGGGACTAGCGGGAAGTAGGGATGAGCAGTTCTTC. This gives the protein CASSLGLAGSRDEQFF.

This clone was found once. J is TRBJ2-6 and V is TRBV27, with D hard to call. V was trimmed by 7 bases and J by 0 bases, leaving 7 bases between them. Germline CDR1 and CDR2: MNHEY and SMNVEV (reference sequence). The CDR3 sequence is 14 residues long. CDR3 nucleotides: TGTGCCAGCACTAGGATCTCTGGGGCCAACGTCCTGACTTTC. Translated, it gives CASTRISGANVLTF.

The chain is built from TRBV7-3 and TRBJ1-5; D not certain. The CDR3 is 13 residues long. Germline CDR1 is SGHTA and CDR2 is FQGTGA. V lost 2 bases and J 4 bases, leaving 6 bases between the germline ends. This chain's CDR3 is CASSLDTNQPQHF. CDR3 DNA sequence: TGTGCCAGCAGCTTAGACACAAATCAGCCCCAGCATTTT.

The chain links TRBV9 to TRBJ1-1; 8 bases map to TRBD1. V shed 4 bases, J shed 1 base, and the junction held 9 bases outside the gene matches. Germline V gives CDR1 SGDLS, CDR2 YYNGEE. The CDR3 spans 16 residues. The DNA of the CDR3 is TGTGCCAGCAGCATCACCCAGGGGGCCCCGAACACTGAAGCTTTCTTT. Protein sequence: CASSITQGAPNTEAFF.